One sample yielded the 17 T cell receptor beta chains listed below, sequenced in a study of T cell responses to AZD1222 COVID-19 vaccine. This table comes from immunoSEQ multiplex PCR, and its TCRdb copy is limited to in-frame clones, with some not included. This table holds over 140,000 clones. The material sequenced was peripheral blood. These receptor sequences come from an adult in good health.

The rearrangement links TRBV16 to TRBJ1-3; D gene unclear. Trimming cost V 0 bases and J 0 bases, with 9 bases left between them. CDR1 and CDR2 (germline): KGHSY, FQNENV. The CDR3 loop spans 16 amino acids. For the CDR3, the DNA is TGTGCCAGCAGCCAATCGGGCCGGAGCTCTGGAAACACCATATATTTT. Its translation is CASSQSGRSSGNTIYF.

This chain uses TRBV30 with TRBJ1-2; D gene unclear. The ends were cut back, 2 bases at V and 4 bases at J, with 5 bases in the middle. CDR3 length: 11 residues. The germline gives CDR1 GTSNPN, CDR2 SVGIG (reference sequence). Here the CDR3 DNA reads TGTGCCTGGAGTTCCTTCTATGGCTACACCTTC. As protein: CAWSSFYGYTF.

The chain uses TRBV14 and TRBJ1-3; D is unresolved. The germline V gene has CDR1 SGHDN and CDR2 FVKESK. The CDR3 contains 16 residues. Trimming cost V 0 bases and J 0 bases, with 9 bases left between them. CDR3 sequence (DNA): TGTGCCAGCAGCCAAGATCTGATCCGCTCTGGAAACACCATATATTTT. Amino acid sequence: CASSQDLIRSGNTIYF.

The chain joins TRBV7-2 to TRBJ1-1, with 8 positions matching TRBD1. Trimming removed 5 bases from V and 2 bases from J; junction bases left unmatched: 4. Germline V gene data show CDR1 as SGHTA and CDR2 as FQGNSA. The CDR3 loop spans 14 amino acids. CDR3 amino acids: CASSQTGVNTEAFF. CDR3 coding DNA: TGTGCCAGCAGCCAGACAGGGGTCAACACTGAAGCTTTCTTT.

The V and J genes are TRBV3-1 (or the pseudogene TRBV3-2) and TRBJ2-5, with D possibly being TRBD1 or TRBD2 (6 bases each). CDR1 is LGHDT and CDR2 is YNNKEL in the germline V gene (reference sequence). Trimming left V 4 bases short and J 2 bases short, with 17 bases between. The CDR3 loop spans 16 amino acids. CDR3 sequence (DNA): TGTGCCAGCAGCCCCTGGGGGGCGGGTAAACAAGAGACCCAGTACTTC. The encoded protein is CASSPWGAGKQETQYF.

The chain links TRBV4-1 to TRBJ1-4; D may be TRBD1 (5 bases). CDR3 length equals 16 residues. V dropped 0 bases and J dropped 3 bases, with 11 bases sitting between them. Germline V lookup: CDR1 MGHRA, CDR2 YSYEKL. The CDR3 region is CASSQDWGTANEKLFF. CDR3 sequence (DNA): TGCGCCAGCAGCCAAGATTGGGGGACGGCTAATGAAAAACTGTTTTTT.

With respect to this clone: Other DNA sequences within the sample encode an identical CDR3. The CDR3 nucleotides are TGTGCCAGCAGCGTACGGGACTCCTACAATGAGCAGTTCTTC. Its translation: CASSVRDSYNEQFF. The chain couples TRBV9 to TRBJ2-1; D is possibly TRBD2 (5 bases). The CDR3 loop spans 14 amino acids. CDR1 SGDLS and CDR2 YYNGEE come from the germline V gene. V was pared by 1 base and J by 0 bases, with 5 bases between. The full variable domain, in which reference TRBV9 and TRBJ2-1 provide the parts outside the CDR3, is DSGVTQTPKHLITATGQRVTLRCSPRSGDLSVYWYQQSLDQGLQFLIQYYNGEERAKGNILERFSAQQFPDLHSELNLSSLELGDSALYFCASSVRDSYNEQFFGPGTRLTVL.

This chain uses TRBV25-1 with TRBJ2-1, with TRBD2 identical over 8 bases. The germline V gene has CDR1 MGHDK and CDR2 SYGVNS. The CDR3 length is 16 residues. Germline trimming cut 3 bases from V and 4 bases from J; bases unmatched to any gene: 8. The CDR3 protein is CASSEEGGGLYNEQFF. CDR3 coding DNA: TGTGCCAGCAGTGAGGAAGGCGGGGGGTTGTACAATGAGCAGTTCTTC. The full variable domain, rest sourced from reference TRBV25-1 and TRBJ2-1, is EADIYQTPRYLVIGTGKKITLECSQTMGHDKMYWYQQDPGMELHLIHYSYGVNSTEKGDLSSESTVSRIRTEHFPLTLESARPSHTSQYLCASSEEGGGLYNEQFFGPGTRLTVL.

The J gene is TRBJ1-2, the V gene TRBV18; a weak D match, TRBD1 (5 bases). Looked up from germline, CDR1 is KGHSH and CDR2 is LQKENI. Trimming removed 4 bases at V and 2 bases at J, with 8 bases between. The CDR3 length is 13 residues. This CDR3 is CASSREGNYGYTF. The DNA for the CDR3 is TGTGCCAGCTCACGGGAGGGGAACTATGGCTACACCTTC.

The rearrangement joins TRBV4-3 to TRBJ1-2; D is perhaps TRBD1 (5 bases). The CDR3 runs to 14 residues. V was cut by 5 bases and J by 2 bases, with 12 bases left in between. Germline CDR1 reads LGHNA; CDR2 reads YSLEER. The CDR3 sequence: CASSSSGINYGYTF. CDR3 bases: TGCGCCAGCAGCAGTTCAGGGATCAACTATGGCTACACCTTC.

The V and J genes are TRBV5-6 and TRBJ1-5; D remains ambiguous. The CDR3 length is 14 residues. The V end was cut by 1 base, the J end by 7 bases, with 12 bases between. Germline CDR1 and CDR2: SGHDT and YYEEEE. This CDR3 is CASSLRPVKQPQHF. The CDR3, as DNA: TGTGCCAGCAGCTTGCGACCGGTAAAGCAGCCCCAGCATTTT.

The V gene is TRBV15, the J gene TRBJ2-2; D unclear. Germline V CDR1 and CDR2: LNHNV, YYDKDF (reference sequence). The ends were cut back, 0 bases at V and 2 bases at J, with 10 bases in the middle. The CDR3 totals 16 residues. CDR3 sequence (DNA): TGTGCCACCAGCAGAGATACGGCAGATAACACCGGGGAGCTGTTTTTT. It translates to CATSRDTADNTGELFF.

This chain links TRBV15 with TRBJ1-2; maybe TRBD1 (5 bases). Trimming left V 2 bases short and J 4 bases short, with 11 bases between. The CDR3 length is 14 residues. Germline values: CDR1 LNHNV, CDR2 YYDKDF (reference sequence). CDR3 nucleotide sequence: TGTGCCACCAGCAGATTTCCCGGGGGCTATGGCTACACCTTC. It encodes CATSRFPGGYGYTF.

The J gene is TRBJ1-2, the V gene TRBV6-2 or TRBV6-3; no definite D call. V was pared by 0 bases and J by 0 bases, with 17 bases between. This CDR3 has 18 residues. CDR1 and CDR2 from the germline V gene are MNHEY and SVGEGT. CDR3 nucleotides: TGTGCCAGCAGTTACTCACATCGACTACGAGGCACTAACTATGGCTACACCTTC. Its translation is CASSYSHRLRGTNYGYTF.

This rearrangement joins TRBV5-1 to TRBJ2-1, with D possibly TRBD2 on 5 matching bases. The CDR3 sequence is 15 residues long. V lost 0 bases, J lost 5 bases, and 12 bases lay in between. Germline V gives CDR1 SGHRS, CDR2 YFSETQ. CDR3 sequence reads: CASSLGLASHNEQFF. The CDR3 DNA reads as TGCGCCAGCAGCTTGGGGCTAGCATCCCACAATGAGCAGTTCTTC. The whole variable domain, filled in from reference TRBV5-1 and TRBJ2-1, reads KAGVTQTPRYLIKTRGQQVTLSCSPISGHRSVSWYQQTPGQGLQFLFEYFSETQRNKGNFPGRFSGRQFSNSRSEMNVSTLELGDSALYLCASSLGLASHNEQFFGPGTRLTVL.

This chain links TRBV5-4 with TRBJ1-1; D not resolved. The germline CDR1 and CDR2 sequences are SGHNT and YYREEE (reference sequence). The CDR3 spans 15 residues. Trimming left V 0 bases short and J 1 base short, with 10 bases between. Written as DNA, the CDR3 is TGTGCCAGCAGCTTGGGCCCCCAATCGAACACTGAAGCTTTCTTT. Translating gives CASSLGPQSNTEAFF. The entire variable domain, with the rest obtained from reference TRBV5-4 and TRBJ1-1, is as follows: ETGVTQSPTHLIKTRGQQVTLRCSSQSGHNTVSWYQQALGQGPQFIFQYYREEENGRGNFPPRFSGLQFPNYSSELNVNALELDDSALYLCASSLGPQSNTEAFFGQGTRLTVV.

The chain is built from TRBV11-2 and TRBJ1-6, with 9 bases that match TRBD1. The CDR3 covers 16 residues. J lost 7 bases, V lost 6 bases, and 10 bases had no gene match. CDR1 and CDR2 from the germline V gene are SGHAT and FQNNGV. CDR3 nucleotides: TGTGCCAGCAGACGCGCTCCCGGGACAGGGAATTCACCCCTCCACTTT. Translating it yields CASRRAPGTGNSPLHF. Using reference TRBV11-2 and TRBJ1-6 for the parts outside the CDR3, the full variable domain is EAGVAQSPRYKIIEKRQSVAFWCNPISGHATLYWYQQILGQGPKLLIQFQNNGVVDDSQLPKDRFSAERLKGVDSTLKIQPAKLEDSAVYLCASRRAPGTGNSPLHFGNGTRLTVT.